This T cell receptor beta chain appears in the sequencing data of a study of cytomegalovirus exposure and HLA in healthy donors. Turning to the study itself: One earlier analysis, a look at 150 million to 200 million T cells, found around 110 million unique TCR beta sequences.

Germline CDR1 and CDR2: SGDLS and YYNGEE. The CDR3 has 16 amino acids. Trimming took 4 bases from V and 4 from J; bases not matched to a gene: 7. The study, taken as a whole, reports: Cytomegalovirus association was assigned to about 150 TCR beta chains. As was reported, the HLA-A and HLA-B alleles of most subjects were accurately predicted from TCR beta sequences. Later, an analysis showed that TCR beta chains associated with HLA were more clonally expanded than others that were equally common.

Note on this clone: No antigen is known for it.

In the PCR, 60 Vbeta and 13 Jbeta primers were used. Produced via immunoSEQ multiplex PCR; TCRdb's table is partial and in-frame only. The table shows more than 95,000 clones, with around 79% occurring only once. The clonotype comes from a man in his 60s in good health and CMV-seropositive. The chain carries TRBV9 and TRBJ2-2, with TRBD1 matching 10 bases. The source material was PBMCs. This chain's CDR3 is CASSPPGQGFTGELFF. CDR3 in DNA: TGTGCCAGCAGCCCTCCGGGACAGGGGTTCACCGGGGAGCTGTTTTTT.